This T cell receptor (beta chain) was identified in a study of cytomegalovirus exposure and HLA in healthy donors. Study-wide results and caveats: The authors listed approximately 160 TCR beta chains as cytomegalovirus-associated. Later, an analysis found that common viral pathogens appeared to be linked with several of the most significant clusters. Many donors carried some public TCRs, although rarity characterized most TCR sequences. A later analysis linked a missense DCLRE1C variant to TCR beta V- and J-gene trimming.

With regard to this clone: Its antigen is undetermined.

The CDR3 has 14 residues. V was trimmed by 2 bases and J by 8 bases, leaving 13 bases between them. CDR1 SGDLS and CDR2 YYNGEE come from the germline V gene. With 60 Vbeta and 13 Jbeta primers, the PCR was carried out. The repertoire was sequenced with immunoSEQ multiplex PCR; TCRdb's copy has only in-frame clones and lacks some. The repertoire consists of 100,000 to 150,000 clones, with around four fifths occurring once and the leading ten covering roughly 1.2%. The specimen sequenced was PBMCs. The chain links TRBV9 to TRBJ1-4; no reliable D call. The origin of this receptor is a boy younger than 18 in good health and CMV-seronegative. The CDR3 bases are TGTGCCAGCAGCGTGGACTCGGCGGGGGAAAAACTGTTTTTT. Amino acid sequence: CASSVDSAGEKLFF.